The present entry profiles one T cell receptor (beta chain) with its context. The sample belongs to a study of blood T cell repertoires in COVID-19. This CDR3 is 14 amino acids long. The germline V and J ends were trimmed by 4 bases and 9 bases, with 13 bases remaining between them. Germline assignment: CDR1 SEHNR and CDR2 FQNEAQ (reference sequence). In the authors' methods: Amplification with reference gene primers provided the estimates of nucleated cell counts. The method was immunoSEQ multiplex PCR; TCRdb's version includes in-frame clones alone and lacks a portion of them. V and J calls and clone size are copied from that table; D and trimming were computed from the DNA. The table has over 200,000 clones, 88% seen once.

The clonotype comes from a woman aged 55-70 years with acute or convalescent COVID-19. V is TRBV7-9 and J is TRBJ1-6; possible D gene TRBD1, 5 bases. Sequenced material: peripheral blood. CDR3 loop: CASSSTVGSSPLHF. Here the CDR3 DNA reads TGTGCCAGCAGCTCGACAGTCGGAAGTTCACCCCTCCACTTT.